A single T cell receptor beta chain is shown here with its context. Its target is not known. Unique molecular identifiers were present in the TCR beta cDNA libraries. cDNA molecules numbering approximately 500,000 came from roughly 1.1 to 9.2 million T cells. TCRdb fed the PCR reads into MiXCR, producing one record per CDR3 protein. The sample shows approximately 770,000 distinct CDR3 sequences, around 46% of them seen only once. V was pared by 5 bases and J by 5 bases, with 13 bases of the junction left unmatched. This CDR3 is 17 amino acids long. CDR1 and CDR2 from the germline V gene are MDHEN and SYDVKM. This record comes from a study of post-analysis software for immune sequencing data. Study-wide background: The disease courses covered relapsing-remitting, secondary progressive and progressive-relapsing multiple sclerosis. Study-wide results and limits: Controls had significantly higher normalized Chao1 diversity than multiple sclerosis patients. With F measure, samples from one preparation batch clustered together strongly. In patients, TRBV5-6, TRBV5-1 and TRBV20-1 belonged to four or five TRBV segments found more frequently than in controls.

The chain joins TRBV28 to TRBJ2-5; 11 nucleotides match TRBD2. The source is a girl aged 10 to 17 with multiple sclerosis. Sequencing used blood. The CDR3 region is CASSPTLAGGPEETQYF. CDR3 nucleotide sequence: TGTGCCAGCAGTCCCACCTTAGCGGGAGGGCCGGAGGAGACCCAGTACTTC.